This T cell receptor (beta chain) originates from a study of shared clonotypes between healthy human individuals. Whole-study findings and limits: Non-shared clonotypes displayed generation probabilities falling below those of clonotypes present in all four donors.

Per the original data handling: ImmunoSEQ only sent back junction sequences with no quality scores, so filtering was done differently. The assay was immunoSEQ multiplex PCR, and TCRdb's table has in-frame clones only and misses some. V and J calls and clone size come straight from that table; D and trimming were deduced from the DNA. Of about 800,000 clones detected, approximately 97% appear once; the ten largest clones hold around 0.21%. In its sample, this clone was seen a few times. Its cognate antigen is unknown. Distinct nucleotide sequences in the sample also encode this CDR3. Naive CD8 cells, CD45RO-negative and positively selected for CCR7, excluded terminally differentiated effector memory CD45RA+ cells. The germline V gene has CDR1 SGHTA and CDR2 FQGNSA. The ends were cut back, 5 bases at V and 2 bases at J, with 4 bases in the middle. This CDR3 comprises 11 residues.

V is TRBV7-2 and J is TRBJ2-7; D is unresolved. The clonotype originates from a man aged 25 to 40 in good health. The sample taken for sequencing was naive CD8+ T cells sorted from blood. CDR3 sequence (DNA): TGTGCCAGCAGCGCCCCCTACGAGCAGTACTTC. Translated: CASSAPYEQYF.